This TCR beta chain comes out of a study of regulatory T cells in long-lasting Graves disease. Construction of TCR beta libraries relied on iRepertoire HTBI primers and on Arm-PCR targeting CDR3 regions. Original analysis: Across samples, 60 or so TRBV and some 14 TRBJ segments were found. MiXCR, applied by TCRdb to the multiplex PCR reads, yields one record per CDR3 protein. Clone size and V and J calls follow TCRdb, not the original study. The sample has hundreds of thousands of distinct CDR3 sequences, roughly 16% seen once. Findings and caveats of the study: The TCR repertoire of persistent Graves' patients was less diverse than that of newly diagnosed ones.

Time point specified: newly diagnosed GD, antithyroid drugs for less than 3 months. Generation of the TCR library employed RNA extracted from PBMCs. Regarding this clonotype: No antigen is known for it.

The germline V and J ends were trimmed by 0 bases and 4 bases, with 6 bases remaining between them. The CDR3 contains 14 residues. Germline V CDR1 and CDR2: LGHNA, YNFKEQ. These sequences were also reported in another study, on T cells in Graves' hyperthyroidism and ophthalmopathy. That publication notes: HTBI primers were the set used in a first-round RT-PCR of the TCR CDR3. Expanded thyroid clonotypes (above 0.001) were mostly also found in blood.

Sequenced material: peripheral blood mononuclear cells (PBMCs), taken at new diagnosis, from a patient treated with antithyroid drugs. The rearrangement joins TRBV4-2 to TRBJ2-2; D not resolved. The receptor's source is a young woman with Graves disease. The DNA for the CDR3 is TGTGCCAGCAGCCAAGAACAGCTCACCGGGGAGCTGTTTTTT. Protein product: CASSQEQLTGELFF.